This TCR beta chain was sequenced for a study of blood T cell repertoires in COVID-19. Study information: Specimens from acute and convalescent COVID-19 originated in the United States, Italy and Spain. Nucleic acid was either cDNA or gDNA, and it came from T cells, B-cell-depleted T cells, or PBMCs.

Per the germline V gene, CDR1 is LNHNV and CDR2 is YYDKDF (reference sequence). Trimming removed 4 bases from V and 5 bases from J; junction bases left unmatched: 4. The CDR3 is 14 residues long. Authors' analysis steps: By means of reference gene primer amplification, nucleated cell counts were estimated. Assay used: immunoSEQ multiplex PCR; TCRdb lists only in-frame clones, some missing. V and J calls and clone size are given by that table; D and trimming were obtained from the DNA. The sample has 95,000 to 150,000 clones, 80% to 90% seen once; the top ten hold roughly 0.94%. The clonotype comes from a woman in her forties or fifties with active or convalescent COVID-19. The chain recombines TRBV15 with TRBJ1-5, with 8 bases fitting TRBD1. The sample taken for sequencing was peripheral blood. DNA for the CDR3: TGTGCCACCAGCACAGACAGGGGTGATCAGCCCCAGCATTTT. It is translated as CATSTDRGDQPQHF.